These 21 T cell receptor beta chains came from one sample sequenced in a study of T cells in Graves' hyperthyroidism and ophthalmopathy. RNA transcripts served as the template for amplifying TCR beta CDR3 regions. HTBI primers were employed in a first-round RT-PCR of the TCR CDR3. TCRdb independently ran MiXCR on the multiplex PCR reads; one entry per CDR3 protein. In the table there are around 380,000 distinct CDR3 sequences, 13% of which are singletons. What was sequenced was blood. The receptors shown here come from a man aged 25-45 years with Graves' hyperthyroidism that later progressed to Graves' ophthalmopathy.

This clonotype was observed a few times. The CDR3 is CASSDPDRAGEQFF. The CDR3 DNA is TGTGCCAGCAGTGACCCGGACAGGGCTGGTGAGCAGTTCTTC. The rearrangement joins TRBV25-1 to TRBJ2-1, with 8 nucleotides matching TRBD1. J was trimmed by 9 bases and V by 3 bases; bases with no gene match: 7. This CDR3 is 14 amino acids long. From germline, CDR1 is MGHDK and CDR2 SYGVNS. Using reference TRBV25-1 and TRBJ2-1 for the parts outside the CDR3, the full variable domain is EADIYQTPRYLVIGTGKKITLECSQTMGHDKMYWYQQDPGMELHLIHYSYGVNSTEKGDLSSESTVSRIRTEHFPLTLESARPSHTSQYLCASSDPDRAGEQFFGPGTRLTVL.

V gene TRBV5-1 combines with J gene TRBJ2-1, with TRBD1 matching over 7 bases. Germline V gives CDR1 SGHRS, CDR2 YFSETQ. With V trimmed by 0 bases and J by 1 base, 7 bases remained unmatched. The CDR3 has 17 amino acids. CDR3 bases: TGCGCCAGCAGCTTGGTAGCGACAGGGCCTTCCTACAATGAGCAGTTCTTC. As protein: CASSLVATGPSYNEQFF. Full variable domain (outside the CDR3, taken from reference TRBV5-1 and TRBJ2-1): KAGVTQTPRYLIKTRGQQVTLSCSPISGHRSVSWYQQTPGQGLQFLFEYFSETQRNKGNFPGRFSGRQFSNSRSEMNVSTLELGDSALYLCASSLVATGPSYNEQFFGPGTRLTVL.

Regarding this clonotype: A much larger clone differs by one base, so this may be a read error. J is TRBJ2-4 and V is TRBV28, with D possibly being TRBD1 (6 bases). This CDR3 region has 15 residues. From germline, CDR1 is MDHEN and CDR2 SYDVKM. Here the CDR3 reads CAGSFTGQAKNIQYF. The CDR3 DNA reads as TGTGCCGGCAGTTTTACAGGGCAGGCCAAAAACATTCAGTACTTC. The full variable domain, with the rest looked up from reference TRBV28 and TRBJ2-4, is DVKVTQSSRYLVKRTGEKVFLECVQDMDHENMFWYRQDPGLGLRLIYFSYDVKMKEKGDIPEGYSVSREKKERFSLILESASTNQTSMYLCAGSFTGQAKNIQYFGAGTRLSVL.

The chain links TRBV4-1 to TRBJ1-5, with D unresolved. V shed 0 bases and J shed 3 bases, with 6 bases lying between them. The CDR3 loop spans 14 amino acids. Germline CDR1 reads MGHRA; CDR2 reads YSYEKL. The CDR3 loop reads CASSQDRPNQPQHF. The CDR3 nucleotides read TGCGCCAGCAGCCAAGATCGGCCCAATCAGCCCCAGCATTTT.

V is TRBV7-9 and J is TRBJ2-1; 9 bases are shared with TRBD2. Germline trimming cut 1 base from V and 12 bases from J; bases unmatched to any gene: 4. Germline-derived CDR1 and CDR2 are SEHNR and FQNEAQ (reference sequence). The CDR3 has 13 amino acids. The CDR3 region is CASSLERGVGQFF. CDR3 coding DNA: TGTGCCAGCAGCTTAGAGCGGGGGGTAGGGCAGTTCTTC.

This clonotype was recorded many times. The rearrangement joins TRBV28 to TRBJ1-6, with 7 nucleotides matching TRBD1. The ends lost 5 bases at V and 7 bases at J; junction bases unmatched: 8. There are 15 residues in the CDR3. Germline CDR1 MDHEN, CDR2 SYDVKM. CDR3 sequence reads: CASSTTGEGNSPLHF. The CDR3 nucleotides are TGTGCCAGCAGTACAACAGGGGAAGGCAATTCACCCCTCCACTTT.

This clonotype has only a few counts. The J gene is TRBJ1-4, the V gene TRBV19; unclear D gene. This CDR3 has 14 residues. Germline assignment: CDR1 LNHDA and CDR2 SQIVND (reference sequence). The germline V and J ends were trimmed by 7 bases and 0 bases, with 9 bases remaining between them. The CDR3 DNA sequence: TGTGCCAGTAAAATAACTGCAACTAATGAAAAACTGTTTTTT. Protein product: CASKITATNEKLFF.

CDR3 loop: CSAKTGGGSPLHF. The CDR3 bases are TGCAGTGCAAAGACAGGGGGCGGTTCACCCCTCCACTTT. The chain joins TRBV20-1 to TRBJ1-6; 10 nucleotides match TRBD1. V was pared by 6 bases and J by 9 bases, with 5 bases of the junction left unmatched. CDR3 length: 13 residues. From germline, CDR1 is DFQATT and CDR2 SNEGSKA (reference sequence).

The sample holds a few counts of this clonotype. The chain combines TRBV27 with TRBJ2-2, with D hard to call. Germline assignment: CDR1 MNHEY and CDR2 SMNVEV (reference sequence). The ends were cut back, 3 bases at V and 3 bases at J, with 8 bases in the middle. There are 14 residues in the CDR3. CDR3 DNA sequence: TGTGCCAGCAGTTTGGATCAGGACACCGGGGAGCTGTTTTTT. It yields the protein CASSLDQDTGELFF.

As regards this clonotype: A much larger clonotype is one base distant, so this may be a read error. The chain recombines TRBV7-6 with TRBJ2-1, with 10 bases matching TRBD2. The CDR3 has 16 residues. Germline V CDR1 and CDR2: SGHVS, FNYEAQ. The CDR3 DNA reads TGTGCCAGCAGCCTTCGGCTAGCGGGGGAGTACAATGAGCAGCTCTTC. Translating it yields CASSLRLAGEYNEQLF.

CDR3 sequence (DNA): TGTGCCAGCGGCTTAAGTGAAAAACTGTTTTTT. Its translation is CASGLSEKLFF. V gene TRBV6-1 combines with J gene TRBJ1-4; unclear D gene. The V end lost 8 bases, the J end lost 7 bases, and 8 bases lay between the germline ends. The germline gives CDR1 MNHNS, CDR2 SASEGT. There are 11 residues in the CDR3.

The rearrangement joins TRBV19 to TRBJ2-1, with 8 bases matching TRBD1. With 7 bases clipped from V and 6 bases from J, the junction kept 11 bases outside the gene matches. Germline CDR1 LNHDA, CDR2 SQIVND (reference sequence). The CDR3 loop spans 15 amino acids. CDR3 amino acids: CASTLTGGTLNEQFF. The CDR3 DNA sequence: TGTGCCAGTACCCTCACAGGGGGGACCCTCAATGAGCAGTTCTTC.

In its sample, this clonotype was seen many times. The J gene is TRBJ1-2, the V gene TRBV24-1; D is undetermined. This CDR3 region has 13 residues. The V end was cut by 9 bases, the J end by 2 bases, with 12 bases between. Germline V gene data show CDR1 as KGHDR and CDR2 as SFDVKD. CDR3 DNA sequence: TGTGCCACCTCCGGGCATACCAACTATGGCTACACCTTC. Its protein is CATSGHTNYGYTF.

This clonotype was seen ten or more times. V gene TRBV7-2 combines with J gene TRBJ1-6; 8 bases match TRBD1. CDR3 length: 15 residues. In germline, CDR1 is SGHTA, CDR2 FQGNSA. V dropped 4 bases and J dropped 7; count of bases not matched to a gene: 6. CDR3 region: CASSSRTGTNSPLHF. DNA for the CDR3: TGTGCCAGCAGCTCGCGGACAGGGACAAATTCACCCCTCCACTTT.

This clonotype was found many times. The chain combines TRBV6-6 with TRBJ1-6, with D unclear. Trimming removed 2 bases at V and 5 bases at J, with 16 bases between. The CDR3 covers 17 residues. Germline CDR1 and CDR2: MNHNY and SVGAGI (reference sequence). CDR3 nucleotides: TGTGCCAGCAGTTACAAGTTTAGGACGAGAAATAATTCACCCCTCCACTTT. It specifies CASSYKFRTRNNSPLHF.

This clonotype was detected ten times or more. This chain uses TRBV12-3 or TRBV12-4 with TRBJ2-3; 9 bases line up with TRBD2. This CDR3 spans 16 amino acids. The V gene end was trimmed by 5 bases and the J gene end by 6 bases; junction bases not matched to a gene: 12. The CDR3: CASSLLGLAPPDTQYF. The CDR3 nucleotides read TGTGCCAGCAGTCTTCTCGGACTAGCGCCCCCTGATACGCAGTATTTT.

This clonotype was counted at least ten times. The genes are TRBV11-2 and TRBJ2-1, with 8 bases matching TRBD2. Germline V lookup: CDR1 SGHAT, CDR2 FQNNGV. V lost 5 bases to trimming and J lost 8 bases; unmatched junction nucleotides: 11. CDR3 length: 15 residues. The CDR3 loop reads CASSQRYPGRDEQFF. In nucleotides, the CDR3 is TGTGCCAGCAGCCAAAGATACCCCGGGAGGGATGAGCAGTTCTTC.

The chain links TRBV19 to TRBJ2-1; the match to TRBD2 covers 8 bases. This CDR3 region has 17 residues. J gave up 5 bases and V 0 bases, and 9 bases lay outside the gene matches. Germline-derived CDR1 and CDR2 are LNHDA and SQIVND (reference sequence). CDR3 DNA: TGTGCCAGTAGTATAGATTCCCAGCGGGGGAGCCACAATGAGCAGTTCTTC. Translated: CASSIDSQRGSHNEQFF.

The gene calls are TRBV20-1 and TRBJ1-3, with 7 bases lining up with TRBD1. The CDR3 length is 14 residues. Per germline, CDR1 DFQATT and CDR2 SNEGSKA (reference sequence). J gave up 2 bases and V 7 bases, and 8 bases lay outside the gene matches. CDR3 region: CSVPQGLAGNTIYF. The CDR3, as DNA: TGCAGTGTTCCACAGGGGCTAGCTGGAAACACCATATATTTT.

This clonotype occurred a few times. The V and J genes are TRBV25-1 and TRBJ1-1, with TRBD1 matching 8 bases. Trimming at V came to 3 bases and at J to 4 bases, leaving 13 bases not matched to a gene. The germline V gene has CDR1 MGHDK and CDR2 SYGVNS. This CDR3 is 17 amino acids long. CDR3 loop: CASSDPASSRGRTEAFF. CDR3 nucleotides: TGTGCCAGCAGTGATCCGGCCTCCTCCAGGGGGCGCACTGAAGCTTTCTTT.

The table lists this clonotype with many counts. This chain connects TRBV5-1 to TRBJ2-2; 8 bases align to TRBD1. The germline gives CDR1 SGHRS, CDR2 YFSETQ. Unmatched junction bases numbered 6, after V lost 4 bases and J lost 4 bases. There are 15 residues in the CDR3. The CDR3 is CASSPRTGITGELFF. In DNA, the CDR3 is TGCGCCAGCAGCCCGCGGACAGGGATCACCGGGGAGCTGTTTTTT.